The 24 T cell receptor beta chains presented below share a single source sample, sequenced in a study of Tregs in tolerant kidney transplant recipients. Mixed chimerism was transient after nonmyeloablative marrow transplants from related graft donors. This table comes from immunoSEQ multiplex PCR, and its TCRdb copy is limited to in-frame clones, with some not included. The sample table sets out more than 11,000 clones. Sequencing used CD8+ T cells from blood (PBMCs), obtained 6 months after the transplant. These receptors were taken from a human patient who received a combined kidney and bone marrow transplant. Some T cells may be transferred from the graft donor.

Remarks on this clone: A read error may produce the germline difference seen at one junction end. Coverage ceases 3 residues before the CDR3 finishes, and the germline J gene fills in the end. Other DNA sequences from this sample encode an identical CDR3 as well. The chain links TRBV7-8 to TRBJ1-3, with D possibly being TRBD1 (5 bases). Looked up from germline, CDR1 is SGHVS and CDR2 is FQNEAQ. The CDR3 is made up of 16 amino acids. The sequenced CDR3 bases are TGTGCCAGCAGCTCCCCGCTGTGGGGGGGGAGAAACACG. Its protein is CASSSPLWGGRNT. The entire CDR3 protein reads CASSSPLWGGRNTIYF.

On this clone itself: The read gets to within 3 residues of the CDR3 end, and the germline J gene fills in the rest. The chain links TRBV11-2 to TRBJ2-5, with TRBD2 identical over 8 bases. The CDR3 is 13 residues long. CDR1 is SGHAT, CDR2 FQNNGV, per germline. The junction had 5 bases not matched to a gene; V was cut back by 6 bases and J by 5 bases. The sequenced part of the CDR3 DNA is TGTGCCAGCAGTAGGACTAGCCGCGAGACC. Amino acids: CASSRTSRET. The entire CDR3 reads CASSRTSRETQYF.

About this clone: Read sequence stops 3 residues before the CDR3 end, and the germline J gene provides the missing end. The genes are TRBV2 and TRBJ2-7, with 9 bases lining up with TRBD1. The germline V gene has CDR1 SNHLY and CDR2 FYNNEI. The CDR3 consists of 14 residues. V lost 6 bases to trimming and J lost 2 bases; unmatched junction nucleotides: 5. The CDR3 spells CASSGTGTTYEQYF. CDR3 bases read: TGTGCCAGCAGCGGGACAGGGACCACCTACGAG.

Details on this clone: The read ends 3 residues early relative to the CDR3; the germline J gene fills the gap. This chain joins TRBV19 and TRBJ2-3, with TRBD1 as a possible D gene (5 bases). The CDR3 is 15 amino acids. CDR1 is LNHDA and CDR2 is SQIVND in the germline V gene (reference sequence). CDR3 bases read: TGTGCCAGTAGTATAGGGGCAGGGTACAATCAGCCG. The encoded protein is CASSIGAGYNQP. The whole CDR3 is CASSIGAGYNQPQYF.

To note about this clone: From the germline J gene comes the end of the CDR3, since the read stops 3 residues before it. The rearrangement links TRBV29-1 to TRBJ2-7; TRBD1 matches at 7 bases. There are 11 residues in the CDR3. From germline, CDR1 is SQVTM and CDR2 ANQGSEA. V shed 6 bases and J 6 bases; nucleotides not matched to a gene: 5. The CDR3 is CSVNRDSEQYF. The CDR3 DNA, read in part, is TGCAGCGTAAACAGGGACAGCGAG.

Regarding this clone: Read coverage stops 3 residues before the CDR3 terminus; the germline J gene supplies the remainder. The rearrangement links TRBV5-6 to TRBJ1-1; 8 positions agree with TRBD1. The CDR3 is 14 residues long. Trimming took 5 bases from V and 1 from J; bases not matched to a gene: 4. The germline V gene encodes CDR1 SGHDT and CDR2 YYEEEE. The CDR3 bases that were read are TGTGCCAGCAGTTCGGACAGGGCGAACACTGAA. Its translation: CASSSDRANTE. The full CDR3 reads CASSSDRANTEAFF.

The CDR3 sequence: CASSLVSGGYEQYF. The sequenced part of the CDR3 DNA is TGTGCCAGCAGCTTGGTGAGCGGGGGGTACGAG. This chain uses TRBV7-6 with TRBJ2-7, with 9 bases lining up with TRBD2. The read comes to an end 3 residues before the CDR3 does, leaving the germline J gene to fill in the end. Trimming took 3 bases from V and 4 from J; bases not matched to a gene: 4. Per the germline V gene, CDR1 is SGHVS and CDR2 is FNYEAQ. CDR3 length equals 14 residues.

As concerns this clone: The missing CDR3 end, 3 residues past where the read stops, is filled in from the germline J gene. V and J are TRBV29-1 and TRBJ2-7; no firm D call. Germline lookup yields CDR1 SQVTM and CDR2 ANQGSEA. The length of the CDR3 is 12 residues. V was cut by 1 base and J by 4 bases, with 8 bases left in between. Partial CDR3 DNA: TGCAGCGTTGAAGGACTCGGGTACGAG. Amino acid sequence: CSVEGLGYE. The whole CDR3 region reads CSVEGLGYEQYF.

Points on this clone: The CDR3 end is not reached by the read, which stops 3 residues before it; the germline J gene fills it in. The chain joins TRBV19 to TRBJ2-7; D is possibly TRBD2 (5 bases). Germline-derived CDR1 and CDR2 are LNHDA and SQIVND (reference sequence). The CDR3 is 14 residues long. V dropped 2 bases and J dropped 4 bases, with 12 bases sitting between them. The DNA read from the CDR3 is TGTGCCAGTAGTATACGAGGGCACCCATACGAG. Amino acid sequence: CASSIRGHPYE. The entire CDR3 protein is CASSIRGHPYEQYF.

As regards this clone: The read terminates 3 residues before the CDR3 end, so the remaining end is supplied by the germline J gene. The V gene is TRBV20-1, the J gene TRBJ2-4; possible D gene TRBD1, 6 bases. Germline-derived CDR1 and CDR2 are DFQATT and SNEGSKA (reference sequence). Trimming removed 1 base from V and 0 bases from J, with 7 bases in between. The CDR3 is 14 amino acids. The CDR3 DNA, read in part, is TGCAGTGCTAGAGGGACAGTAGCCAAAAACATT. Amino acid sequence: CSARGTVAKNI. The CDR3, in full, reads CSARGTVAKNIQYF.

About this clone: The observed sequence ends 3 residues before the CDR3 terminus, with the missing tail filled in from the germline J gene. The chain has TRBV2 and TRBJ2-7, with D possibly TRBD1 on 5 matching bases. The germline gives CDR1 SNHLY, CDR2 FYNNEI. This CDR3 is built from 15 residues. V was shortened by 5 bases and J by 2 bases, with 16 bases between the two germline ends. The CDR3 sequence: CASSPTPDRPYEQYF. CDR3 DNA, as far as it was read: TGTGCCAGCAGTCCAACTCCTGACAGACCCTACGAG.

Incomplete CDR3 DNA: TGTGCCAGCTCACCGACCCTAGCGGGAGTCCCGGATGAC. Encoded protein: CASSPTLAGVPDD. The complete CDR3 protein is CASSPTLAGVPDDYTF. The chain joins TRBV18 to TRBJ1-2; D is unclear. The read stops 3 residues short of the end of the CDR3; the missing end is completed from the germline J gene. Germline-derived CDR1 and CDR2 are KGHSH and LQKENI. This CDR3 spans 16 amino acids.

The DNA read from the CDR3 is TGTGCCAGCAGCCCGATTGGGACTAGCGGGGGGTACCAAGAGACC. It specifies CASSPIGTSGGYQET. The CDR3 reads in full as CASSPIGTSGGYQETQYF. V is TRBV13 and J is TRBJ2-5, with 15 bases identical to TRBD2. The CDR3 end lies 3 residues beyond the end of the read and is filled in from the germline J gene. This CDR3 comprises 18 residues. CDR1 is PRHDT, CDR2 FYEKMQ, per germline (reference sequence). V was clipped by 5 bases and J by 0 bases; unmatched bases: 7.

A word on this clone: The read ends 3 residues early relative to the CDR3; the germline J gene fills the gap. The V call is TRBV28, the J call TRBJ2-7; 10 bases agree with TRBD2. CDR1 is MDHEN, CDR2 SYDVKM, per germline. Germline trimming cut 5 bases from V and 4 bases from J; bases unmatched to any gene: 11. This CDR3 region has 16 residues. The CDR3 loop reads CASSPSTSGALYEQYF. The CDR3 DNA, read in part, is TGTGCCAGCAGTCCTTCCACTAGCGGGGCCCTTTACGAG.

About this clone: The read ends 3 residues shy of where the CDR3 ends; the end is completed using the germline J gene. The chain is built from TRBV18 and TRBJ1-6, with 8 positions matching TRBD1. Germline V gene data show CDR1 as KGHSH and CDR2 as LQKENI. The CDR3 is made up of 14 amino acids. The V and J ends lost 6 bases and 6 bases, in that order; junction bases with no gene match: 4. CDR3 DNA (partial): TGTGCCAGCTCCCCAGGGGGCGGTAATTCACCC. Translated, it gives CASSPGGGNSP. The entire CDR3 protein reads CASSPGGGNSPLHF.

Comment on this clone: The read terminates 3 residues before the CDR3 end, so the remaining end is supplied by the germline J gene. This chain links TRBV5-5 with TRBJ2-1; 7 bases are shared with TRBD1. From germline, CDR1 is SGHKS and CDR2 YYEKEE (reference sequence). The CDR3 is made up of 14 amino acids. J was trimmed by 6 bases and V by 1 base; bases with no gene match: 4. Partial CDR3 DNA: TGTGCCAGCAGCTTGCGGGACAGTCTCAATGAG. Translating gives CASSLRDSLNE. The whole CDR3 sequence reads CASSLRDSLNEQFF. The full variable domain, completed using reference TRBV5-5 and TRBJ2-1, is DAGVTQSPTHLIKTRGQQVTLRCSPISGHKSVSWYQQVLGQGPQFIFQYYEKEERGRGNFPDRFSARQFPNYSSELNVNALLLGDSALYLCASSLRDSLNEQFFGPGTRLTVL.

Note on this clone: The read halts 3 residues ahead of the CDR3 end, with the missing end drawn from the germline J gene. The rearrangement links TRBV5-5 to TRBJ1-4; D is possibly TRBD1 (6 bases). In germline, CDR1 is SGHKS, CDR2 YYEKEE (reference sequence). Trimming pared 4 bases from V and 7 bases from J, leaving 17 bases between. The CDR3 sequence is 15 residues long. Here the CDR3 reads CASSPPGGGIEKLFF. CDR3 DNA (partial): TGTGCCAGCAGCCCCCCTGGGGGCGGGATTGAAAAA. Together with reference TRBV5-5 and TRBJ1-4, the CDR3 gives the full variable domain: DAGVTQSPTHLIKTRGQQVTLRCSPISGHKSVSWYQQVLGQGPQFIFQYYEKEERGRGNFPDRFSARQFPNYSSELNVNALLLGDSALYLCASSPPGGGIEKLFFGSGTQLSVL.

A note on this clone: The CDR3 end is not reached by the read, which stops 3 residues before it; the germline J gene fills it in. This chain connects TRBV20-1 to TRBJ2-7, with 13 bases fitting TRBD2. This CDR3 region has 13 residues. Looked up from germline, CDR1 is DFQATT and CDR2 is SNEGSKA (reference sequence). Unmatched junction bases numbered 3, after V lost 6 bases and J lost 4 bases. This CDR3 is CSARTSGSYEQYF. CDR3 bases read: TGCAGTGCCAGGACTAGCGGGAGTTACGAG.

About this clone: The read comes to an end 3 residues before the CDR3 does, leaving the germline J gene to fill in the end. The chain is built from TRBV5-6 and TRBJ2-7; 7 positions agree with TRBD2. The CDR3 totals 14 residues. Per germline, CDR1 SGHDT and CDR2 YYEEEE. Trimming removed 2 bases from V and 4 bases from J; junction bases left unmatched: 6. The CDR3 sequence is CASSLGLEGYEQYF. The sequenced CDR3 bases are TGTGCCAGCAGCTTAGGACTAGAGGGGTACGAG.

Note on this clone: The read ends 3 residues before the CDR3 terminus; that terminus is restored from the germline J gene. This rearrangement joins TRBV2 to TRBJ2-1; the D gene is possibly TRBD1 (5 bases). In germline, CDR1 is SNHLY, CDR2 FYNNEI. Trimming stripped 3 bases from V and 0 bases from J, with 9 bases between. The CDR3 is made up of 15 amino acids. The part of the CDR3 DNA that was read is TGTGCCAGCAGTGAGGGAAGGGGCTCCTACAATGAG. It yields the protein CASSEGRGSYNE. The entire CDR3 sequence reads CASSEGRGSYNEQFF.

Points on this clone: The read terminates 3 residues before the CDR3 end, so the remaining end is supplied by the germline J gene. The chain recombines TRBV20-1 with TRBJ2-7, with TRBD2 matching over 10 bases. Per the germline V gene, CDR1 is DFQATT and CDR2 is SNEGSKA (reference sequence). V lost 1 base and J lost 2; bases outside the gene matches: 5. The CDR3 has 15 amino acids. CDR3 DNA, as far as it was read: TGCAGTGCTAGAGTCGGGACTAGCGCAACCTACGAG. This gives the protein CSARVGTSATYE. The full-length CDR3 reads as CSARVGTSATYEQYF.

Concerning this clone: The CDR3 goes on 3 residues after the read ends, and that part is filled in from the germline J gene. The V call is TRBV28, the J call TRBJ2-7; 7 nucleotides agree with TRBD2. Germline V lookup: CDR1 MDHEN, CDR2 SYDVKM. This CDR3 region has 14 residues. Losses at the gene ends were 1 base for V and 2 bases for J; bases not matched to a gene: 2. The DNA read from the CDR3 is TGTGCCAGCAGTTTATCAGGGAGGGCCTACGAG. It encodes CASSLSGRAYE. The entire CDR3 protein reads CASSLSGRAYEQYF. Full variable domain (remainder filled in from reference TRBV28 and TRBJ2-7): DVKVTQSSRYLVKRTGEKVFLECVQDMDHENMFWYRQDPGLGLRLIYFSYDVKMKEKGDIPEGYSVSREKKERFSLILESASTNQTSMYLCASSLSGRAYEQYFGPGTRLTVT.

About this clone: The read halts 3 residues ahead of the CDR3 end, with the missing end drawn from the germline J gene. The rearrangement links TRBV7-9 to TRBJ2-7; 7 nucleotides line up with TRBD1. From germline, CDR1 is SEHNR and CDR2 FQNEAQ (reference sequence). V was pared by 7 bases and J by 2 bases, with 11 bases of the junction left unmatched. This CDR3 spans 15 amino acids. The covered CDR3 bases are TGTGCCAGCACCGGACCGGGACAGCCTCCCTACGAG. Its translation: CASTGPGQPPYE. The CDR3 in its entirety is CASTGPGQPPYEQYF. The full variable domain, completed using reference TRBV7-9 and TRBJ2-7, is DTGVSQNPRHKITKRGQNVTFRCDPISEHNRLYWYRQTLGQGPEFLTYFQNEAQLEKSRLLSDRFSAERPKGSFSTLEIQRTEQGDSAMYLCASTGPGQPPYEQYFGPGTRLTVT.

Remarks on this clone: The read ends 3 residues shy of where the CDR3 ends; the end is completed using the germline J gene. The rearrangement links TRBV7-9 to TRBJ2-3; 7 bases agree with TRBD1. V shed 5 bases and J 2 bases; nucleotides not matched to a gene: 4. Per the germline V gene, CDR1 is SEHNR and CDR2 is FQNEAQ (reference sequence). CDR3 length: 14 residues. This CDR3 is CASSMDRSTDTQYF. The DNA read from the CDR3 is TGTGCCAGCAGCATGGACAGGTCCACAGATACG.